The 19 T cell receptor beta chains given below trace back to one sample, sequenced in a study of blood T cells in healthy people across ages. Primers used in a second PCR of roughly 6 to 12 cycles were a sample-barcoded 5' primer and a J-beta primer mix. TCRdb reprocessed the 5' RACE reads with MiXCR, giving one entry per CDR3 protein. The table has around 620,000 distinct CDR3 sequences, roughly 29% seen once. Sequencing was done on a sample of blood. All receptors derive from a woman in her 70s in good health.

This chain connects TRBV4-2 to TRBJ2-3; tentatively, D is TRBD2 (5 bases). Per the germline V gene, CDR1 is LGHNA and CDR2 is YNFKEQ. This CDR3 has 15 amino acids. V gave up 1 base and J gave up 6 bases, with 14 bases separating them. The CDR3 loop reads CASSQGGANPDTQYF. The CDR3 bases are TGTGCCAGCAGCCAAGGGGGAGCTAACCCCGATACGCAGTATTTT.

At least ten counts were recorded for this clonotype. The chain joins TRBV28 to TRBJ1-6; D remains unclear. Trimming pared 7 bases from V and 8 bases from J, leaving 12 bases between. CDR1 is MDHEN and CDR2 is SYDVKM in the germline V gene. This CDR3 has 13 residues. CDR3 residues: CASTVDTYSPLHF. The CDR3 DNA is TGTGCCAGCACCGTAGACACGTATTCACCCCTCCACTTT.

At least ten counts were recorded for this clonotype. This rearrangement joins TRBV12-3 or TRBV12-4 to TRBJ2-5, with D possibly TRBD1 on 6 matching bases. The CDR3 loop spans 11 amino acids. Deletions cut 6 bases from V and 5 bases from J, with 7 bases between. The CDR3 DNA is TGTGCCAGCAGGAGGGGGGAGACCCAGTACTTC. Residues: CASRRGETQYF.

J is TRBJ2-4 and V is TRBV4-3; 9 bases fit TRBD1. The ends lost 5 bases at V and 8 bases at J; junction bases unmatched: 13. The CDR3 runs to 16 residues. Per the germline V gene, CDR1 is LGHNA and CDR2 is YSLEER. The CDR3, as DNA: TGCGCCAGCAGCTCCAACCCCGGGACAGGGAGCGACATTCAGTACTTC. Its translation is CASSSNPGTGSDIQYF.

This rearrangement joins TRBV20-1 to TRBJ1-1; no clear D. Looked up from germline, CDR1 is DFQATT and CDR2 is SNEGSKA (reference sequence). Between the trimmed V and J ends, which lost 5 bases and 9 bases, there was a span of 7 bases. This CDR3 comprises 9 residues. The CDR3 DNA is TGCAGTGCTCAGGAACAAGCTTTCTTT. This sequence encodes CSAQEQAFF.

There are a few counts of this clonotype. The genes are TRBV7-2 and TRBJ2-5, with 10 nucleotides matching TRBD1. The last part of the DNA fits TRBJ2-7 better; the J call may be wrong. Germline V lookup: CDR1 SGHTA, CDR2 FQGNSA. The CDR3 length is 14 residues. Here the CDR3 reads CASSSTGGKYEQYF. Written as DNA, the CDR3 is TGTGCCAGCAGCTCGACAGGGGGCAAGTACGAGCAGTACTTC.

This clonotype was seen more than once but under ten times. The chain is built from TRBV4-2 and TRBJ2-7; D is possibly TRBD1 (7 bases). The V gene's germline CDR1 is LGHNA and CDR2 YNFKEQ. The CDR3 extends over 18 amino acids. V lost 0 bases to trimming and J lost 1 base, with 19 bases between them. CDR3 loop: CASSQDSGGRGISYEQYF. The CDR3 nucleotides are TGTGCCAGCAGCCAAGATAGCGGCGGCAGGGGGATTTCCTACGAGCAGTACTTC.

This clonotype appeared a few times. The gene calls are TRBV7-9 and TRBJ1-2; D not certain. CDR1 is SEHNR, CDR2 FQNEAQ, per germline (reference sequence). V lost 8 bases and J 0 bases, leaving 7 bases between the germline ends. This CDR3 is built from 12 residues. The CDR3 DNA reads as TGTGCCAGCCGCGCGGCTAACTATGGCTACACCTTC. Protein product: CASRAANYGYTF.

The chain carries TRBV10-3 and TRBJ2-7; D is undetermined. CDR1 and CDR2 from the germline V gene are ENHRY and SYGVKD. Trimming took off 5 bases at V and 8 bases at J, with 7 bases between the two ends. The CDR3 totals 10 residues. For the CDR3, the DNA is TGTGCCATCAGTAGCCCCCAGCAGTACTTC. Protein sequence: CAISSPQQYF.

The V call is TRBV12-3 or TRBV12-4, the J call TRBJ2-5, with unresolved D. The CDR3 sequence is 11 residues long. Trimming took 8 bases from V and 9 from J, leaving 13 bases between them. CDR3 protein: CASAEVEAQYF. The DNA of the CDR3 is TGTGCCAGCGCGGAAGTTGAAGCCCAGTACTTC.

This clonotype has a handful of counts. V gene TRBV24-1 combines with J gene TRBJ1-2; 9 nucleotides align to TRBD1. The CDR3 loop spans 14 amino acids. Germline V lookup: CDR1 KGHDR, CDR2 SFDVKD. The V gene end was trimmed by 5 bases and the J gene end by 2 bases; junction bases not matched to a gene: 2. CDR3 bases: TGTGCCACCAGTGGGGACAGGGTCAACTATGGCTACACCTTC. Amino acids: CATSGDRVNYGYTF.

This clonotype was counted only a few times. The V gene is TRBV12-5, the J gene TRBJ2-1, with 9 positions matching TRBD2. CDR1 and CDR2 from the germline V gene are LGHNT and FRNRAP. This CDR3 comprises 15 residues. V was clipped by 6 bases and J by 6 bases; unmatched bases: 9. The CDR3 loop is CASGLGTSIINEQFF. Here the CDR3 DNA reads TGTGCTAGTGGCCTCGGGACTAGCATCATCAATGAGCAGTTCTTC.

This clonotype was recorded a few times. The chain combines TRBV2 with TRBJ2-5; D gene unclear. The J call may be wrong; the DNA end is better matched by TRBJ2-7. The CDR3 has 15 residues. The V gene's germline CDR1 is SNHLY and CDR2 FYNNEI. The CDR3 DNA reads TGTGCCAGCAGTGAAGAGGTCAATAGACCTCTCGAGCAGTACTTC. Translated: CASSEEVNRPLEQYF.

This clonotype was recorded once. This chain joins TRBV4-3 and TRBJ1-1, with D unresolved. V lost 3 bases and J 0 bases, leaving 14 bases between the germline ends. The CDR3 covers 16 residues. Germline V CDR1 and CDR2: LGHNA, YSLEER. The chain's CDR3 is CASSQELRVLNTEAFF. Here the CDR3 DNA reads TGCGCCAGCAGCCAGGAACTTAGGGTTTTGAACACTGAAGCTTTCTTT.

This clonotype was seen once. The genes are TRBV9 and TRBJ1-4; 7 bases agree with TRBD1. The junction had 5 bases not matched to a gene; V was cut back by 4 bases and J by 5 bases. Germline V lookup: CDR1 SGDLS, CDR2 YYNGEE. The CDR3 spans 14 residues. The CDR3 region is CASSPTGQNEKLFF. The CDR3 DNA follows: TGTGCCAGCAGCCCGACGGGACAGAATGAAAAACTGTTTTTT.

V and J are TRBV7-3 and TRBJ2-3; 16 positions agree with TRBD2. The germline V gene encodes CDR1 SGHTA and CDR2 FQGTGA. This CDR3 has 20 amino acids. Trimming at V came to 1 base and at J to 5 bases, leaving 12 bases not matched to a gene. CDR3 coding DNA: TGTGCCAGCAGCTTAAACACGCCGGGACTAGCGGGGGGGCCAGAAGATACGCAGTATTTT. Translated, it gives CASSLNTPGLAGGPEDTQYF.

This rearrangement joins TRBV12-3 or TRBV12-4 to TRBJ1-2; D perhaps matches TRBD1 (6 bases). The CDR3 is made up of 15 amino acids. V was trimmed by 6 bases and J by 5 bases, leaving 19 bases between them. CDR3 sequence reads: CASRPSRGARYGYTF. The CDR3 DNA reads as TGTGCCAGCAGACCTTCACGGGGGGCAAGATATGGCTACACCTTC.

The chain carries TRBV7-2 and TRBJ2-2; 9 positions match TRBD2. The CDR3 covers 16 residues. Germline V gene lookup returns CDR1 SGHTA and CDR2 FQGNSA. V lost 5 bases to trimming and J lost 4 bases; unmatched junction nucleotides: 8. The CDR3 region has the DNA TGTGCCAGCAGCCCCTGGGGTAGCGGGGGCACCGGGGAGCTGTTTTTT. This gives the protein CASSPWGSGGTGELFF. Using reference TRBV7-2 and TRBJ2-2 for the parts outside the CDR3, the full variable domain is GAGVSQSPSNKVTEKGKDVELRCDPISGHTALYWYRQSLGQGLEFLIYFQGNSAPDKSGLPSDRFSAERTGGSVSTLTIQRTQQEDSAVYLCASSPWGSGGTGELFFGEGSRLTVL.

The chain joins TRBV5-1 to TRBJ2-5; 7 positions match TRBD1. The CDR3 extends over 11 amino acids. With V trimmed by 2 bases and J by 11 bases, 3 bases remained unmatched. CDR1 is SGHRS, CDR2 YFSETQ, per germline. The CDR3 DNA reads TGCGCCAGCAGCTTCGGACAGGAGCAGTACTTC. Translation gives CASSFGQEQYF. Drawing the rest from reference TRBV5-1 and TRBJ2-5, the complete variable domain is KAGVTQTPRYLIKTRGQQVTLSCSPISGHRSVSWYQQTPGQGLQFLFEYFSETQRNKGNFPGRFSGRQFSNSRSEMNVSTLELGDSALYLCASSFGQEQYFGPGTRLLVL.